A selection of T cell receptor beta chains follows, all from one sample in a study of blood T cell repertoires in COVID-19. The data were produced by immunoSEQ multiplex PCR, yet TCRdb's version contains in-frame clones alone and is incomplete. The sample contains approximately 70,000 clones, around 87% of which appear only once. Sequenced input: peripheral blood. The receptors come from a man aged 45-65 years with active COVID-19. Each CDR3 is given with its conserved first and last residue. D genes are given only for firm matches. A row's size may be missing; if present it is once, few, many or a size class.

V,D,J,size,DNA,CDR3
TRBV7-2,TRBD2,TRBJ2-3,once,TGTGCCAGCAGCGTCGGGACTAGCGGGCCTAGCACAGATACGCAGTATTTT,CASSVGTSGPSTDTQYF
TRBV7-2,NA,TRBJ2-7,NA,TGTGCCAGCAGCGGGTGGACAATGCCTACACTTCCAGCCTACGAGCAGTACTTC,CASSGWTMPTLPAYEQYF
TRBV27,TRBD1,TRBJ1-6,NA,TGTGCCAGCAGTTCTTGGACAGGGTCAAGTTCACCCCTCCACTTT,CASSSWTGSSSPLHF
TRBV19,TRBD1,TRBJ1-1,NA,TGTGCCAGTAGTATACGGACAGGGAACACTGAAGCTTTCTTT,CASSIRTGNTEAFF
TRBV6-5,TRBD1,TRBJ2-3,NA,TGTGCCAGCAGTCACGGGACAGCCAGCACAGATACGCAGTATTTT,CASSHGTASTDTQYF
TRBV4-1,TRBD2,TRBJ2-7,NA,TGCGCCAGCAGCCCGAGGGACTATACTTACGAGCAGTACTTC,CASSPRDYTYEQYF
TRBV2,TRBD1,TRBJ2-2,once,TGTGCCAGCAGTAAGGGACAGGGGAACACCGGGGAGCTGTTTTTT,CASSKGQGNTGELFF
TRBV2,TRBD2,TRBJ2-3,NA,TGTGCCAGCAGTCCGACTAGCGGGGCAGATACGCAGTATTTT,CASSPTSGADTQYF
TRBV10-1,NA,TRBJ2-5,NA,TGCGCCAGCAGCGTTCCGGGATCGCAAGAGACCCAGTACTTC,CASSVPGSQETQYF
TRBV2,TRBD1,TRBJ2-5,few,TGTGCCAGCAGGACGACAGGGAAGACCCAGTACTTC,CASRTTGKTQYF
TRBV5-1,TRBD2,TRBJ2-5,NA,TGCGCCAGCAGCCTCGGGACTAGCGGGGGAGAGACCCAGTACTTC,CASSLGTSGGETQYF
TRBV14,TRBD2,TRBJ2-1,NA,TGTGCCAGCAGCCAAATACTAGCGGGAGGTACACGATACAATGAGCAGTTCTTC,CASSQILAGGTRYNEQFF
TRBV27,TRBD2,TRBJ2-5,NA,TGTGCCAGCAGTTGGACTAGCGGGCCCCCGGGGGAGACCCAGTACTTC,CASSWTSGPPGETQYF
TRBV27,TRBD2,TRBJ2-1,NA,TGTGCCAGCAGTTCATGGACTAGCGGGGGGCCCGATGAGCAGTTCTTC,CASSSWTSGGPDEQFF
TRBV5-1,TRBD2,TRBJ2-7,NA,TGCGCCAGCAGCTTGGCCGGGGGACTATCCTACGAGCAGTACTTC,CASSLAGGLSYEQYF
TRBV7-8,NA,TRBJ2-7,NA,TGTGCCAGCAGCACGGACTTACAGAGCTCCTACGAGCAGTACTTC,CASSTDLQSSYEQYF
TRBV6-5,NA,TRBJ1-3,NA,TGTGCCAGCAGTCTAGGACGGGAGGACACCATATATTTT,CASSLGREDTIYF